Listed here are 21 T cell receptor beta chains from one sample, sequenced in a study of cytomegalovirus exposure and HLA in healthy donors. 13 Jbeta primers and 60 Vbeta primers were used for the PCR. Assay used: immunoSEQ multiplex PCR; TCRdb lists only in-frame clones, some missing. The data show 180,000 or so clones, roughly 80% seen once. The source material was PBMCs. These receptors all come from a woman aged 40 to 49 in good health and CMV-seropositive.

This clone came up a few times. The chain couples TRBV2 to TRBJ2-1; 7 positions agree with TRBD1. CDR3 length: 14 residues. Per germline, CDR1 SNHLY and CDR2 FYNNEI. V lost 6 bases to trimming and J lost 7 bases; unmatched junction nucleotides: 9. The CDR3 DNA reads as TGTGCCAGCAGGAGACAGGGCGCTAAAAATGAGCAGTTCTTC. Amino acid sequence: CASRRQGAKNEQFF. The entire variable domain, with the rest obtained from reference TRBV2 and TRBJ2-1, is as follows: EPEVTQTPSHQVTQMGQEVILRCVPISNHLYFYWYRQILGQKVEFLVSFYNNEISEKSEIFDDQFSVERPDGSNFTLKIRSTKLEDSAMYFCASRRQGAKNEQFFGPGTRLTVL.

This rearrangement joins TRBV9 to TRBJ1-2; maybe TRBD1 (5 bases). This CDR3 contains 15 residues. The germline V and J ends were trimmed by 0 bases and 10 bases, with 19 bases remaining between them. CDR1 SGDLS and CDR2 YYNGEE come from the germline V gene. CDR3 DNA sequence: TGTGCCAGCAGCGTAGGAGGACCGTTCGACAGACACTACACCTTC. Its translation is CASSVGGPFDRHYTF.

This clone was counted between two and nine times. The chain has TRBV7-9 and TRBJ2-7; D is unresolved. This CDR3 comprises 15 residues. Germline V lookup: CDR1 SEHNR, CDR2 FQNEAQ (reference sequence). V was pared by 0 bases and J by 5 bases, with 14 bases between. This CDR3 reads CASSLALRSTDEQYF. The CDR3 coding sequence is TGTGCCAGCAGCTTAGCACTTCGGAGTACCGACGAGCAGTACTTC.

This CDR3 is CASSLGQGNTGELFF. CDR3 nucleotides: TGTGCCAGCAGCTTAGGGCAGGGTAACACCGGGGAGCTGTTTTTT. This chain links TRBV7-3 with TRBJ2-2; perhaps TRBD1 as D (5 bases). CDR3 length: 15 amino acids. The V and J ends lost 2 bases and 2 bases respectively, with 9 bases between them. Germline-derived CDR1 and CDR2 are SGHTA and FQGTGA. Combining the CDR3 with reference TRBV7-3 and TRBJ2-2 gives the whole variable domain GAGVSQTPSNKVTEKGKYVELRCDPISGHTALYWYRQSLGQGPEFLIYFQGTGAADDSGLPNDRFFAVRPEGSVSTLKIQRTERGDSAVYLCASSLGQGNTGELFFGEGSRLTVL.

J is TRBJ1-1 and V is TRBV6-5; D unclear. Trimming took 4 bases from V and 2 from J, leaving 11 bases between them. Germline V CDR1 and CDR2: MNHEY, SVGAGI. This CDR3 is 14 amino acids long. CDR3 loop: CASSSRRTNTEAFF. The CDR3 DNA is TGTGCCAGCAGTTCCCGACGGACTAACACTGAAGCTTTCTTT.

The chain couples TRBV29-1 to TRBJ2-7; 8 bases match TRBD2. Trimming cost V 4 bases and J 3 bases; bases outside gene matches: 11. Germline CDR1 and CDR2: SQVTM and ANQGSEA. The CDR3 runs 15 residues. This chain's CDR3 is CSVGGGLGTLYEQYF. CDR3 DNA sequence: TGCAGCGTTGGGGGGGGACTAGGCACCCTCTACGAGCAGTACTTC.

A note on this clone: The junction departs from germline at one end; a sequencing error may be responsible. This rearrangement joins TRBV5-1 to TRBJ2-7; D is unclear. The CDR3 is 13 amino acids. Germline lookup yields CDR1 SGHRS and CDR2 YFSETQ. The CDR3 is CASSLGQSSEQYF. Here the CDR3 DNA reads TGCGCCAGCAGCTTGGGGCAGTCCTCCGAGCAGTACTTC.

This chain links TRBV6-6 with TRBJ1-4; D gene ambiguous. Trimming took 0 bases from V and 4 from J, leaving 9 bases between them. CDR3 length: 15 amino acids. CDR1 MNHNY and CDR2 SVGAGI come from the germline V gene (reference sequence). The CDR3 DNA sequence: TGTGCCAGCAGTTACTCGTTACAGCATAATGAAAAACTGTTTTTT. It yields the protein CASSYSLQHNEKLFF.

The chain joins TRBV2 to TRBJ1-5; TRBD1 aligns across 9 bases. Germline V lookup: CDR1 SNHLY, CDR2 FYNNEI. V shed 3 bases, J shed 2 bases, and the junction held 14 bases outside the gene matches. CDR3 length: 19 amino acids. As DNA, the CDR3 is TGTGCCAGCAGTGATCCGGGACAGGGACGTTTTGAGGGCAATCAGCCCCAGCATTTT. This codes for CASSDPGQGRFEGNQPQHF.

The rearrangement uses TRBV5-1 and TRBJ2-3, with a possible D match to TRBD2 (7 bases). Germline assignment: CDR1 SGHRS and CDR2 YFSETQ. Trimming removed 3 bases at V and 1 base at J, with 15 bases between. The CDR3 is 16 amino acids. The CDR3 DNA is TGCGCCAGCAGCTCAACAGGGAGGGGCCGCACAGATACGCAGTATTTT. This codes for CASSSTGRGRTDTQYF.

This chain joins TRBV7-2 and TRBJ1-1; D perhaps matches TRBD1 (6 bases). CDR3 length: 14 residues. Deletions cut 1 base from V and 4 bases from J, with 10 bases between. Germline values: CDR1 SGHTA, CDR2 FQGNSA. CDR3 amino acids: CASSLEGGATEAFF. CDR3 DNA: TGTGCCAGCAGCTTAGAGGGGGGGGCCACTGAAGCTTTCTTT. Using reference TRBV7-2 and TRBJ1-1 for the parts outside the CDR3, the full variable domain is GAGVSQSPSNKVTEKGKDVELRCDPISGHTALYWYRQSLGQGLEFLIYFQGNSAPDKSGLPSDRFSAERTGGSVSTLTIQRTQQEDSAVYLCASSLEGGATEAFFGQGTRLTVV.

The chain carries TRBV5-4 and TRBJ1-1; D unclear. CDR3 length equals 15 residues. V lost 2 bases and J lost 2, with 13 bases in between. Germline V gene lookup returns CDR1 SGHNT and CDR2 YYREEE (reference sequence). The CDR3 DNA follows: TGTGCCAGCAGCTTTGGAGCCCAGCTTAACACTGAAGCTTTCTTT. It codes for CASSFGAQLNTEAFF.

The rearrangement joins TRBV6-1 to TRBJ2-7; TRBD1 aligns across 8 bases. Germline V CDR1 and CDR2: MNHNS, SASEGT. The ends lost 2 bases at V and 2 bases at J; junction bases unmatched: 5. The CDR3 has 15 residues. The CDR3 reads CASSEPRGPTYEQYF. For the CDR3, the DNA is TGTGCCAGCAGTGAACCCAGGGGGCCAACCTACGAGCAGTACTTC.

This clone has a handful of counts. The CDR3, as DNA: TGTGCCAGCAGTGCCCAGGCTGGTCTGAACACTGAAGCTTTCTTT. Translated, it gives CASSAQAGLNTEAFF. The J gene is TRBJ1-1, the V gene TRBV25-1; D ambiguous. The CDR3 totals 15 residues. Germline V CDR1 and CDR2: MGHDK, SYGVNS. V was pared by 4 bases and J by 0 bases, with 12 bases between.

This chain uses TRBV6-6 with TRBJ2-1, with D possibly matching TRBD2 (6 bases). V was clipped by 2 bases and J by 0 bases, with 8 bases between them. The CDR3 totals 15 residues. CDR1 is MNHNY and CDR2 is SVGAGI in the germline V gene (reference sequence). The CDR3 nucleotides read TGTGCCAGCAGTTACGGGGACTTCTCCTACAATGAGCAGTTCTTC. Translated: CASSYGDFSYNEQFF.

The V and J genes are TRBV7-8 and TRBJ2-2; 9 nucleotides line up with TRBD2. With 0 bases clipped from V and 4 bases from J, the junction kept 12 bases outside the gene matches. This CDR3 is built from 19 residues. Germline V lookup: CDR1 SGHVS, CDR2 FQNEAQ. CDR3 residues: CASSLAYYGREGRTGELFF. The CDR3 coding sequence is TGTGCCAGCAGCTTAGCATATTATGGGCGGGAGGGCCGCACCGGGGAGCTGTTTTTT.

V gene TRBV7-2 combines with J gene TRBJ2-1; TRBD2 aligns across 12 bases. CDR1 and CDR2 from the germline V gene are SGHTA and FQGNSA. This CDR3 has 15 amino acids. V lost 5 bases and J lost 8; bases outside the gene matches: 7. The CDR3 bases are TGTGCCAGCAGCCGGAGACTAGCGGGAGTGTATGAGCAGTTCTTC. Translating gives CASSRRLAGVYEQFF.

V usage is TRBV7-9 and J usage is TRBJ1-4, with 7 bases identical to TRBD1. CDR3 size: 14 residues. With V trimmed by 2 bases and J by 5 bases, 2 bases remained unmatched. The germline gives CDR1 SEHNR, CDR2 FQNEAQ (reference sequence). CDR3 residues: CASSLPGGNEKLFF. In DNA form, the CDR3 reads TGTGCCAGCAGCTTACCAGGGGGAAATGAAAAACTGTTTTTT.

The CDR3 loop is CASRTFVGDSYEQYF. The CDR3 nucleotides read TGTGCCAGCAGGACTTTTGTAGGGGACTCCTACGAGCAGTACTTC. The V gene is TRBV28, the J gene TRBJ2-7; a weak D match, TRBD1 (5 bases). CDR3 length equals 15 residues. V was trimmed by 6 bases and J by 0 bases, leaving 15 bases between them. CDR1 is MDHEN, CDR2 SYDVKM, per germline.

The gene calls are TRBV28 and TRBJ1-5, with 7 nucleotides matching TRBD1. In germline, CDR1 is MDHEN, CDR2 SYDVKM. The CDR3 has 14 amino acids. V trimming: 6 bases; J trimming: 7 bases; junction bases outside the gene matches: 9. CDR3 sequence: CASRLSQGQQPQHF. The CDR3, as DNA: TGTGCCAGCAGGCTATCACAGGGGCAACAGCCCCAGCATTTT.

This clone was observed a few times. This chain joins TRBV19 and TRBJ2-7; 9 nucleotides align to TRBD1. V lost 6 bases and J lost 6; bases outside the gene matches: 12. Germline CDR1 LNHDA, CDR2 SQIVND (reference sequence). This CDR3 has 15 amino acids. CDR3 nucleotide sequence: TGTGCCAGTAGAGATGTCCCGGGACAGGGAACCGAGCAGTACTTC. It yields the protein CASRDVPGQGTEQYF.